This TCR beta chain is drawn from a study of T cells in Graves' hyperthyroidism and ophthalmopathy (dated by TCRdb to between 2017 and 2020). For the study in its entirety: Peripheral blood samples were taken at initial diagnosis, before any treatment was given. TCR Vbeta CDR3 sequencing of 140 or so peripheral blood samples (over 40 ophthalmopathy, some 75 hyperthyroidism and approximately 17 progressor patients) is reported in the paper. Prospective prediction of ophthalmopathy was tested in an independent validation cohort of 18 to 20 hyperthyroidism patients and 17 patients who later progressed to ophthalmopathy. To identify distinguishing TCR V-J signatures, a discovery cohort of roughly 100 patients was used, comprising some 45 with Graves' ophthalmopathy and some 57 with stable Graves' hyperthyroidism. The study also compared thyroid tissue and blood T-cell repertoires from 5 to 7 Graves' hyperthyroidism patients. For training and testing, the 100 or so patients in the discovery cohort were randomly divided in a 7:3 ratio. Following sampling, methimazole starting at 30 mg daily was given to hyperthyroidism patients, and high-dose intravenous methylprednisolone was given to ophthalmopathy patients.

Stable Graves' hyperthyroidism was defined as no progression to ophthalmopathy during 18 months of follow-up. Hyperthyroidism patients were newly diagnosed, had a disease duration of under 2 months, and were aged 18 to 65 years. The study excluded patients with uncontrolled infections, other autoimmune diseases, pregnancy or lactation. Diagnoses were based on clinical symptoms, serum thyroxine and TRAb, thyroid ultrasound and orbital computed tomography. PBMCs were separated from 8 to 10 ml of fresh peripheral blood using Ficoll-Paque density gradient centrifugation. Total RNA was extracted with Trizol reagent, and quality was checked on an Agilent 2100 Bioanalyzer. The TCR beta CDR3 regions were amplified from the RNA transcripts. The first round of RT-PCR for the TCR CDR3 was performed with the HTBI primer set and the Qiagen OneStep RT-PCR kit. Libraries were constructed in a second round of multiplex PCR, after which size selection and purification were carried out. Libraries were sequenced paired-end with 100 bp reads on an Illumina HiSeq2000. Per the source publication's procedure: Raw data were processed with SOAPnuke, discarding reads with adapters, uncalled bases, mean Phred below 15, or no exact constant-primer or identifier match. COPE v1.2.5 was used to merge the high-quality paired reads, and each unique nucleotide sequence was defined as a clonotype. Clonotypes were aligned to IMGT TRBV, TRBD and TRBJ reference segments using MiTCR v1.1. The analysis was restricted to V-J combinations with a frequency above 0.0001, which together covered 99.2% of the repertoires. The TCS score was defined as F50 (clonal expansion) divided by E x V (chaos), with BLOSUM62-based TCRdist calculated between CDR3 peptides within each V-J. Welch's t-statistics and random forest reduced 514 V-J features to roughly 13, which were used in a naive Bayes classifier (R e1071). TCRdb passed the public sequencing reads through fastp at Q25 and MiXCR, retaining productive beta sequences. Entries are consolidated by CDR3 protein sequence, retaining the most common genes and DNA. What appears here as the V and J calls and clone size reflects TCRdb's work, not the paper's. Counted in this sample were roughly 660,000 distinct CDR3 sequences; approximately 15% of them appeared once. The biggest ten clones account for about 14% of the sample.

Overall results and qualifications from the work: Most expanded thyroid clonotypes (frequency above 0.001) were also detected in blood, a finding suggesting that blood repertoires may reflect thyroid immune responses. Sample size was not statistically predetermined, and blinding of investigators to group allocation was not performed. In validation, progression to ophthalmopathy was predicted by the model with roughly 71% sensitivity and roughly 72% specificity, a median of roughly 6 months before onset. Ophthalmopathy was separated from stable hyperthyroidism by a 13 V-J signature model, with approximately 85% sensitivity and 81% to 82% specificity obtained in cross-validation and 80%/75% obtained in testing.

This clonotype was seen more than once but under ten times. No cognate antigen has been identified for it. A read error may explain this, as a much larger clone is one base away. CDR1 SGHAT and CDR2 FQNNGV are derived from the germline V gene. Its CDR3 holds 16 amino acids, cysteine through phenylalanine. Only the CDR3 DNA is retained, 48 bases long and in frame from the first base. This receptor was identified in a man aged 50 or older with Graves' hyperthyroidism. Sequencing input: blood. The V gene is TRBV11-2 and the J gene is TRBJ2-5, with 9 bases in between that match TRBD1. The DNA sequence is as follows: TGTGCCAGCAGCCGAAGGGGGGACAGGGTCCAAGCGACCCAGTACTTC. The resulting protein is CASSRRGDRVQATQYF. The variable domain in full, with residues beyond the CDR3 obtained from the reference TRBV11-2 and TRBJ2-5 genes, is EAGVAQSPRYKIIEKRQSVAFWCNPISGHATLYWYQQILGQGPKLLIQFQNNGVVDDSQLPKDRFSAERLKGVDSTLKIQPAKLEDSAVYLCASSRRGDRVQATQYFGPGTRLLVL.